What follows are 28 T cell receptor beta chains derived from one specimen sequenced in a study of blood T cells in healthy people across ages. The use of a sample-barcoded 5' primer and a J-beta primer mix characterized a second PCR of about 7 to 12 cycles. Each CDR3 protein is one row after TCRdb ran MiXCR on the 5' RACE reads. Of 890,000 or so distinct CDR3 sequences in the sample, about 62% were seen once. Sample: blood. These receptors all stem from a man aged 25 to 40 in good health.

The chain employs TRBV21-1 and TRBJ2-1. TRBV21-1 is described as a pseudogene. This CDR3 has 13 residues. The CDR3 is CATRAKSYNEQFF. The CDR3 bases are TGTGCCACCCGAGCGAAATCCTACAATGAGCAGTTCTTC.

This clonotype has only a few counts. This chain joins TRBV6-5 and TRBJ1-2; 9 positions agree with TRBD1. Germline trimming cut 6 bases from V and 6 bases from J; bases unmatched to any gene: 5. Germline values: CDR1 MNHEY, CDR2 SVGAGI. CDR3 length: 13 amino acids. The CDR3 region has the DNA TGTGCCAGCAGCGACAGGGGGATGAATGGCTACACCTTC. Protein sequence: CASSDRGMNGYTF.

The chain carries TRBV25-1 and TRBJ2-1; perhaps TRBD2 as D (5 bases). Trimming stripped 3 bases from V and 10 bases from J, with 10 bases between. Germline V gives CDR1 MGHDK, CDR2 SYGVNS. This CDR3 is 12 amino acids long. The CDR3 DNA sequence: TGTGCCAGCAGTGAGTTTACGGGGGAGCAGTTCTTC. Translating gives CASSEFTGEQFF.

This clonotype was counted a single time. The chain recombines TRBV4-2 with TRBJ2-1; 8 bases are shared with TRBD1. The CDR3 loop spans 15 amino acids. V was pared by 0 bases and J by 9 bases, with 7 bases of the junction left unmatched. CDR1 and CDR2 from the germline V gene are LGHNA and YNFKEQ. The CDR3 reads CASSQDGQGAGEQFF. The DNA for the CDR3 is TGTGCCAGCAGCCAAGATGGCCAGGGGGCGGGTGAGCAGTTCTTC.

This clonotype appeared a few times. The chain joins TRBV20-1 to TRBJ2-1; 7 bases line up with TRBD1. The CDR3 has 12 amino acids. In germline, CDR1 is DFQATT, CDR2 SNEGSKA (reference sequence). The CDR3 loop is CSHRGLYNEQFF. CDR3 DNA sequence: TGCAGCCACAGGGGCCTCTACAATGAGCAGTTCTTC.

J is TRBJ2-7 and V is TRBV6-5, with D maybe TRBD2 (6 bases). Per the germline V gene, CDR1 is MNHEY and CDR2 is SVGAGI. CDR3 length: 13 residues. V lost 6 bases and J 4 bases, leaving 13 bases between the germline ends. The DNA for the CDR3 is TGTGCCAGCAGACTCCCAGGAGGGTACGAGCAGTACTTC. It yields the protein CASRLPGGYEQYF.

This chain links TRBV30 with TRBJ2-1; D is tentatively TRBD1 or TRBD2 (5 bases each). The ends were cut back, 4 bases at V and 13 bases at J, with 14 bases in the middle. The germline V gene has CDR1 GTSNPN and CDR2 SVGIG (reference sequence). The CDR3 sequence is 11 residues long. The CDR3 reads CAWILGPDQFF. The CDR3, as DNA: TGTGCCTGGATCCTGGGACCCGACCAGTTCTTC.

This clonotype was seen many times. V and J are TRBV7-2 and TRBJ1-6; D gene uncertain. Germline V CDR1 and CDR2: SGHTA, FQGNSA. Trimming left V 0 bases short and J 13 bases short, with 10 bases between. The length of the CDR3 is 13 residues. The CDR3 region has the DNA TGTGCCAGCAGCTTAGCCGGTTCGGGGCCCCTCCACTTT. It codes for CASSLAGSGPLHF.

A single count supports this clonotype. The chain couples TRBV7-2 to TRBJ2-2, with D perhaps matching TRBD1 or TRBD2 (5 bases each). V was clipped by 1 base and J by 10 bases, with 16 bases between them. Germline CDR1 and CDR2: SGHTA and FQGNSA. The CDR3 consists of 15 residues. In DNA form, the CDR3 reads TGTGCCAGCAGCTTAGTTGGGAGAGGGGTTCCGGAGCTGTTTTTT. The encoded protein is CASSLVGRGVPELFF.

This chain connects TRBV28 to TRBJ1-6; D uncertain. V was shortened by 8 bases and J by 7 bases, with 15 bases between the two germline ends. CDR1 is MDHEN, CDR2 SYDVKM, per germline. CDR3 size: 14 residues. CDR3 nucleotides: TGTGCCAGCTATTCAAAGGCCGAAAATTCACCCCTCCACTTT. Amino acid sequence: CASYSKAENSPLHF.

This chain connects TRBV20-1 to TRBJ2-1, with 8 positions matching TRBD2. Germline CDR1 reads DFQATT; CDR2 reads SNEGSKA (reference sequence). The CDR3 totals 16 residues. J was trimmed by 2 bases and V by 0 bases; bases with no gene match: 6. CDR3 sequence: CSAREVRAGAYNEQFF. CDR3 coding DNA: TGCAGTGCTAGAGAGGTTCGAGCGGGAGCCTACAATGAGCAGTTCTTC.

This chain uses TRBV20-1 with TRBJ2-7, with D possibly being TRBD1 or TRBD2 (5 bases each). Trimming took off 4 bases at V and 3 bases at J, with 22 bases between the two ends. CDR3 length equals 16 residues. Germline CDR1 is DFQATT and CDR2 is SNEGSKA (reference sequence). The DNA of the CDR3 is TGCAGTGCTATACTGCTAAGGGGACCCCGGATCTACGAGCAGTACTTC. Translation gives CSAILLRGPRIYEQYF.

A few counts support this clonotype. The chain links TRBV6-2 or TRBV6-3 to TRBJ1-2, with D hard to call. The ends were cut back, 5 bases at V and 1 base at J, with 17 bases in the middle. This CDR3 region has 16 residues. CDR1 is MNHEY and CDR2 is SVGEGT in the germline V gene. CDR3 residues: CASSTLPDGVNYGYTF. In DNA, the CDR3 is TGTGCCAGCAGTACCCTACCTGACGGCGTTAACTATGGCTACACCTTC.

This clonotype was seen more than once but under ten times. V usage is TRBV27 and J usage is TRBJ1-2, with D possibly being TRBD1 (5 bases). The CDR3 has 14 residues. CDR1 MNHEY and CDR2 SMNVEV come from the germline V gene (reference sequence). V shed 7 bases and J shed 4 bases, with 16 bases lying between them. The CDR3 bases are TGTGCCAGCAAAGGGGTAGGGACCTTCTATGGCTACACCTTC. Translated, it gives CASKGVGTFYGYTF.

The chain joins TRBV7-2 to TRBJ2-7, with D perhaps given as TRBD1 or TRBD2 (5 bases each). Near its end, the DNA agrees better with TRBJ2-5, so the J call may be wrong. Germline CDR1 SGHTA, CDR2 FQGNSA. This CDR3 is built from 16 residues. CDR3 sequence reads: CASTMRDAWLQETQYF. The CDR3 bases are TGTGCCAGCACCATGAGGGACGCCTGGTTGCAAGAGACCCAGTACTTC.

In this sample, this clonotype turned up a few times. The chain has TRBV24-1 and TRBJ2-3; TRBD2 is a possible D gene (5 bases). CDR1 is KGHDR, CDR2 SFDVKD, per germline. Trimming shortened V by 6 bases and J by 0 bases, and 9 bases separated the two germline ends. The CDR3 consists of 14 residues. This chain's CDR3 is CATSREQSTDTQYF. CDR3 in DNA: TGTGCCACCAGTCGGGAACAGAGCACAGATACGCAGTATTTT.

The genes are TRBV28 and TRBJ2-5; D possibly corresponds to TRBD1 (5 bases). Near its end, the DNA agrees better with TRBJ2-7, so the J call may be wrong. CDR3 size: 14 residues. The germline CDR1 and CDR2 sequences are MDHEN and SYDVKM. CDR3 nucleotide sequence: TGTGCCAGCAAAGCCGCTGGGGCTAGCTACGAGCAGTACTTC. The encoded protein is CASKAAGASYEQYF.

The chain couples TRBV25-1 to TRBJ1-4; D call uncertain. Germline CDR1 reads MGHDK; CDR2 reads SYGVNS. V lost 5 bases and J lost 0, with 4 bases in between. The CDR3 is 13 residues long. The CDR3 coding sequence is TGTGCCAGCAGTAAGGCAACTAATGAAAAACTGTTTTTT. As protein: CASSKATNEKLFF.

This chain connects TRBV14 to TRBJ2-7; 7 bases fit TRBD1. Matching the DNA end better, TRBJ2-5 makes the J call doubtful. The CDR3 consists of 16 residues. Germline CDR1 is SGHDN and CDR2 is FVKESK. The CDR3 DNA reads TGTGCCAGCAGCCCTGGGACAGCGGTGTTCAGCGAGACCCAGTACTTC. This encodes CASSPGTAVFSETQYF.

The chain employs TRBV20-1 and TRBJ2-3, with 9 bases matching TRBD1. There are 14 residues in the CDR3. V dropped 2 bases and J dropped 9; count of bases not matched to a gene: 9. Germline V gene lookup returns CDR1 DFQATT and CDR2 SNEGSKA (reference sequence). CDR3 amino acids: CSARTGDRVTTQYF. The CDR3, as DNA: TGCAGTGCTAGAACAGGGGACAGGGTGACGACGCAGTATTTT.

This chain connects TRBV5-1 to TRBJ2-1; 9 bases align to TRBD1. The germline gives CDR1 SGHRS, CDR2 YFSETQ. The V and J ends lost 0 bases and 4 bases, in that order; junction bases with no gene match: 5. The CDR3 spans 16 residues. CDR3 nucleotide sequence: TGCGCCAGCAGCTTGGTGGGGGACAGGGAGTACAATGAGCAGTTCTTC. This sequence encodes CASSLVGDREYNEQFF.

The chain is built from TRBV28 and TRBJ2-1; 9 bases align to TRBD2. V was pared by 5 bases and J by 6 bases, with 5 bases of the junction left unmatched. The CDR3 runs 14 residues. Germline lookup yields CDR1 MDHEN and CDR2 SYDVKM. CDR3 nucleotides: TGTGCCAGCAGTGAGACTAGCGGCTTCAATGAGCAGTTCTTC. It is translated as CASSETSGFNEQFF.

This clonotype was counted a few times. As DNA, the CDR3 is TGCAGTGCTAGAGACGTTAGCGGGGGGTTCACAGATACGCAGTATTTT. Its translation: CSARDVSGGFTDTQYF. The chain recombines TRBV20-1 with TRBJ2-3, with 10 nucleotides matching TRBD2. The ends lost 0 bases at V and 2 bases at J; junction bases unmatched: 5. Germline CDR1 DFQATT, CDR2 SNEGSKA (reference sequence). The CDR3 is 16 amino acids.

V and J are TRBV7-8 and TRBJ1-2, with TRBD1 matching 7 bases. CDR3 length: 16 amino acids. Germline CDR1 reads SGHVS; CDR2 reads FQNEAQ. Trimming at V came to 0 bases and at J to 1 base, leaving 5 bases not matched to a gene. CDR3 sequence reads: CASSLARQGDNYGYTF. As DNA, the CDR3 is TGTGCCAGCAGCTTAGCGAGGCAGGGGGATAACTATGGCTACACCTTC.

The chain combines TRBV11-2 with TRBJ2-1, with 7 positions matching TRBD2. The CDR3 has 12 amino acids. V trimming: 0 bases; J trimming: 15 bases; junction bases outside the gene matches: 5. CDR1 and CDR2 (germline): SGHAT, FQNNGV. The CDR3 reads CASSLELANLFF. CDR3 nucleotides: TGTGCCAGCAGCTTAGAACTAGCGAACCTGTTCTTC.

Here the CDR3 reads CASSSKTSTDTQYF. CDR3 sequence (DNA): TGTGCCAGCAGCTCAAAGACTAGCACAGATACGCAGTATTTT. This chain uses TRBV7-3 with TRBJ2-3; no reliable D call. This CDR3 comprises 14 residues. Looked up from germline, CDR1 is SGHTA and CDR2 is FQGTGA. V was shortened by 4 bases and J by 0 bases, with 8 bases between the two germline ends.

The table lists this clonotype with a few counts. The gene calls are TRBV27 and TRBJ2-3; unclear D gene. This CDR3 has 15 amino acids. V was clipped by 8 bases and J by 0 bases, with 15 bases between them. Germline loops: CDR1 MNHEY, CDR2 SMNVEV (reference sequence). The DNA for the CDR3 is TGTGCCAGCCGGTATCTCGGGTCTAGCACAGATACGCAGTATTTT. Its translation: CASRYLGSSTDTQYF.

The V gene is TRBV7-9, the J gene TRBJ2-7, with 10 positions matching TRBD1. The CDR3 length is 14 residues. Germline V CDR1 and CDR2: SEHNR, FQNEAQ (reference sequence). The V and J ends lost 4 bases and 3 bases, in that order; junction bases with no gene match: 3. CDR3 DNA sequence: TGTGCCAGCAGCTCTCGGACAGGGGGCTACGAGCAGTACTTC. Encoded protein: CASSSRTGGYEQYF.